This T cell receptor (beta chain) was observed in a study of identifying expanded T cells in peripheral blood. Note on this clone: Its target is unknown.

Trimming pared 2 bases from V and 2 bases from J, leaving 23 bases between. The length of the CDR3 is 19 residues. CDR1 PRHDT and CDR2 FYEKMQ come from the germline V gene (reference sequence). Collection occurred without any documented infections or immune events in donors. Study-wide findings and caveats: Over about two and four weeks, about 17 and 20 clones changed, versus roughly 1.1 between replicates. Roughly two-week clone count variance significantly increased as total template count grew.

TCRdb's table, derived via immunoSEQ multiplex PCR, lists solely in-frame clones and lacks some. The sample lists about 130,000 clones, about 86% occurring once. This chain joins TRBV13 and TRBJ2-3, with D perhaps being TRBD1 or TRBD2 (6 bases each). The clonotype was recovered from a person aged 18-70 years in good health. The sequenced material came from blood. In DNA form, the CDR3 reads TGTGCCAGCAGCTTAAAGTCCGGAGGGGGGACCAGCTTCACAGATACGCAGTATTTT. Its translation is CASSLKSGGGTSFTDTQYF.